A selection of T cell receptor beta chains follows, all from one sample in a study of blood T cells in healthy people across ages. TCRdb independently ran MiXCR on the 5' RACE reads; one entry per CDR3 protein. In the table there are approximately 730,000 distinct CDR3 sequences, 53% of which are singletons. The material sequenced was blood. Source of these receptors: a man at least 80 years old in good health. The CDR3 runs from the conserved cysteine through the conserved F or W. Each record gives: J gene, V gene, CDR3 length, CDR3 protein.

TRBJ2-1	TRBV9	16	CASSVGGRPWINEQFF
TRBJ1-5	TRBV29-1	13	CSVGPSGHQPQHF
TRBJ1-1	TRBV28	17	CASSLGTGTLLNTEAFF
TRBJ1-3	TRBV4-2	16	CASSPDTVGSGNTIYF
TRBJ2-5	TRBV15	15	CATSRDPTRQETQYF
TRBJ2-7	TRBV27	14	CASSFDRSPYEQYF
TRBJ1-5	TRBV3-1	14	CASSTGGSNQPQHF
TRBJ2-3	TRBV29-1	10	CSVFLDTQYF
TRBJ2-1	TRBV7-9	17	CASSPLSTSGKGNEQFF
TRBJ2-5	TRBV5-1	14	CASSLDGVYNGQYF
TRBJ2-7	TRBV6-1	14	CASSASGRLNEQYF
TRBJ2-3	TRBV18	17	CASSKRLAGGSADTQYF
TRBJ1-5	TRBV6-5	18	CASSFGSGGGTYNQPQHF
TRBJ2-7	TRBV2	15	CASSAIAGVAYEQYF
TRBJ2-3	TRBV20-1	16	CSAQPGTSVRPDTQYF
TRBJ2-1	TRBV2	12	CASSPSGISQFF
TRBJ2-7	TRBV29-1	14	CSVGAPGTENEQYF
TRBJ2-3	TRBV9	15	CASSVWGGTSDTQYF
TRBJ2-5	TRBV28	14	CASGGDGLQETQYF
TRBJ2-4	TRBV28	17	CASSRGGGSIAKNIQYF
TRBJ2-7	TRBV10-3	17	CAISDPDGGGWGYEQYF
TRBJ1-5	TRBV3-1	15	CASSQDSYSNQPQHF
-	TRBV6-5	15	CASESGGSSYNEQYF
TRBJ2-5	TRBV7-7	15	CASSGTSGTLETQYF
-	TRBV2	14	CASRVEGHQETQYF
TRBJ2-7	TRBV6-1	17	CASSRGRRTSSYNEQYF